This TCR beta chain was observed in a study of T cell repertoires in cytomegalovirus infection. Study-wide background: Through public TCR beta signatures, both CMV infection and matching HLA type were indicated.

From the reads, TCRdb called clonotypes with MiXCR, one entry per CDR3 protein. The sample has approximately 200,000 distinct CDR3 sequences; over 20% are singletons. The CDR3 spans 12 residues. Trimming cost V 4 bases and J 7 bases, with 13 bases left between them. Germline CDR1 SQVTM, CDR2 ANQGSEA. The receptor was isolated from a human donor in good health (CMV status not recorded). Some clones in this sample may be carry-over from other donors' samples. The V call is TRBV29-1, the J call TRBJ1-2; no clear D. The specimen was CD8+ T cells from PBMCs. The CDR3 reads CSVAGPLGGYTF. CDR3 in DNA: TGCAGCGTTGCCGGCCCATTGGGTGGCTACACCTTC.